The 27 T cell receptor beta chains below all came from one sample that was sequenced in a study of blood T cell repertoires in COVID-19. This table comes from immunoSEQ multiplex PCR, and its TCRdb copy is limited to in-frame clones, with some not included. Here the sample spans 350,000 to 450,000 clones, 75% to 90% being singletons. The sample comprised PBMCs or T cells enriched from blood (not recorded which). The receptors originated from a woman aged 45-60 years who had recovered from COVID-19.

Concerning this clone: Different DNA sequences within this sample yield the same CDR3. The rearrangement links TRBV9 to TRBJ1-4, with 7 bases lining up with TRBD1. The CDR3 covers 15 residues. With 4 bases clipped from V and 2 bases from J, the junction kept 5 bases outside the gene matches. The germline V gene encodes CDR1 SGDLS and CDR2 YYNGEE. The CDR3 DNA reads TGTGCCAGCAGCCCGCGACAGGGTACTAATGAAAAACTGTTTTTT. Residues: CASSPRQGTNEKLFF.

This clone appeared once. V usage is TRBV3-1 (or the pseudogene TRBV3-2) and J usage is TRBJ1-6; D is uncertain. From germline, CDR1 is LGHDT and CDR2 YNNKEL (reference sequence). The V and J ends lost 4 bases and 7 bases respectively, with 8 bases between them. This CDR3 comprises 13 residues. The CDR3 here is CASSPGLNSPLHF. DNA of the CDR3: TGTGCCAGCAGCCCGGGTCTAAATTCACCCCTCCACTTT.

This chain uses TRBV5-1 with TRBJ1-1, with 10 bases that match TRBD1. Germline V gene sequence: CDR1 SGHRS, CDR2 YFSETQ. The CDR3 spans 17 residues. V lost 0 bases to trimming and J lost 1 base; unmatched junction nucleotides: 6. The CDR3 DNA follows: TGCGCCAGCAGCTTGGCCATGGGACAGGGGACGAACACTGAAGCTTTCTTT. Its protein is CASSLAMGQGTNTEAFF.

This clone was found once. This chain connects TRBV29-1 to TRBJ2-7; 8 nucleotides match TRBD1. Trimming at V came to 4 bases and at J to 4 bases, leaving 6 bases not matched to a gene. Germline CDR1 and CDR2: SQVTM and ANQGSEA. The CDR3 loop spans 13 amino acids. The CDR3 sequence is CSVVQGARYEQYF. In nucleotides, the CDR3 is TGCAGCGTTGTTCAGGGGGCGAGGTACGAGCAGTACTTC.

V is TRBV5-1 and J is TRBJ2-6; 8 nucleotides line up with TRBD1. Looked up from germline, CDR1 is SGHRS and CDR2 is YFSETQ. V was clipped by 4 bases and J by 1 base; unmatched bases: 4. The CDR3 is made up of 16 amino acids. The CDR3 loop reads CASSLGQGSGANVLTF. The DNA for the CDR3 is TGCGCCAGCAGCCTAGGACAGGGTTCTGGGGCCAACGTCCTGACTTTC. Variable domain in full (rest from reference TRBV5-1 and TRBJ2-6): KAGVTQTPRYLIKTRGQQVTLSCSPISGHRSVSWYQQTPGQGLQFLFEYFSETQRNKGNFPGRFSGRQFSNSRSEMNVSTLELGDSALYLCASSLGQGSGANVLTFGAGSRLTVL.

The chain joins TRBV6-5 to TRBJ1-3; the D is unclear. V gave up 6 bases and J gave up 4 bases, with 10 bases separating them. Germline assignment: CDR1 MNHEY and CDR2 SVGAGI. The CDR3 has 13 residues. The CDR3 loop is CASRRPGGNTIYF. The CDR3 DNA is TGTGCCAGCAGAAGACCGGGGGGAAACACCATATATTTT.

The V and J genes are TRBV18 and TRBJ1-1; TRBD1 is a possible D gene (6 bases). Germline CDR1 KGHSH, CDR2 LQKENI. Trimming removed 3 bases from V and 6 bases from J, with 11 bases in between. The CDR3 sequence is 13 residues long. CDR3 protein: CASSPRQDAEAFF. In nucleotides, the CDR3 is TGTGCCAGCTCACCCCGACAGGACGCTGAAGCTTTCTTT.

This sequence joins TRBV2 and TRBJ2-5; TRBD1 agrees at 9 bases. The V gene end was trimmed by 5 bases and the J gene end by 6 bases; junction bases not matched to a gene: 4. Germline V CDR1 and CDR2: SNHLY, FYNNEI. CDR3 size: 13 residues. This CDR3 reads CASSLGQGKTQYF. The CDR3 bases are TGTGCCAGCAGTCTCGGACAGGGGAAGACCCAGTACTTC.

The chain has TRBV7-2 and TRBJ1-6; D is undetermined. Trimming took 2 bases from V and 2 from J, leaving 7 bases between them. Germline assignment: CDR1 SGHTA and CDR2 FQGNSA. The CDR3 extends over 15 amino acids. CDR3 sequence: CASSLRQPYNSPLHF. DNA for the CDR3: TGTGCCAGCAGCTTAAGACAACCCTATAATTCACCCCTCCACTTT.

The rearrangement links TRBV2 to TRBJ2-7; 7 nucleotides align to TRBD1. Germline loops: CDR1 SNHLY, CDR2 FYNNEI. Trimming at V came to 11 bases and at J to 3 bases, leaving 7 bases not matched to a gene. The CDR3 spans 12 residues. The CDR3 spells CAGRTGNYEQYF. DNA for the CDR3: TGTGCCGGACGGACAGGCAACTACGAGCAGTACTTC. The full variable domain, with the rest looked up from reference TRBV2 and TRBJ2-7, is EPEVTQTPSHQVTQMGQEVILRCVPISNHLYFYWYRQILGQKVEFLVSFYNNEISEKSEIFDDQFSVERPDGSNFTLKIRSTKLEDSAMYFCAGRTGNYEQYFGPGTRLTVT.

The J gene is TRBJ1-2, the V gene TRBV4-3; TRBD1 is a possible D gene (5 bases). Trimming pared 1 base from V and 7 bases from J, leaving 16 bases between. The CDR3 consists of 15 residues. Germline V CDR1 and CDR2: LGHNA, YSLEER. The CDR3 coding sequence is TGCGCCAGCAGCCAAGGAGTAAGGGGCTCGGGTGGCTACACCTTC. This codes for CASSQGVRGSGGYTF.

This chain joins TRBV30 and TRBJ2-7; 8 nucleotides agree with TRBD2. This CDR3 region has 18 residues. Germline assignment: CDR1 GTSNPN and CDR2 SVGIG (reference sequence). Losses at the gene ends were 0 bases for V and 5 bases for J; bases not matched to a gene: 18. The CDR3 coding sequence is TGTGCCTGGAGTGTAAGCCGGACCTCGAGCGGGAGATGGAACGAGCAGTACTTC. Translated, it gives CAWSVSRTSSGRWNEQYF.

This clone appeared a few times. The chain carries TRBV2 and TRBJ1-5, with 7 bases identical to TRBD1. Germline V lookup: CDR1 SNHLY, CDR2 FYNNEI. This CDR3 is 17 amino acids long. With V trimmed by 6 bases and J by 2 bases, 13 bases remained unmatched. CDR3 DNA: TGTGCCAGCAGCAAGATACAGCGACAGGGAGGCAATCAGCCCCAGCATTTT. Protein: CASSKIQRQGGNQPQHF.

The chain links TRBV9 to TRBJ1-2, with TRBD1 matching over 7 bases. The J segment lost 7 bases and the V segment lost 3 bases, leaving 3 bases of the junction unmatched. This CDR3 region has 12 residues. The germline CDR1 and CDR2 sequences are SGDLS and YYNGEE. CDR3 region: CASSAQGFGYTF. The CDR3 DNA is TGTGCCAGCAGCGCACAGGGGTTTGGCTACACCTTC.

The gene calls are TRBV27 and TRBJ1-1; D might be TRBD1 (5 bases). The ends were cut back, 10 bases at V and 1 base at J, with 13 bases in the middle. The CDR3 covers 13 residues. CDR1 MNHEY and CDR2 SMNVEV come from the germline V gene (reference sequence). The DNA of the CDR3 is TGTGCCACGGGGGGACTTAGGAACACTGAAGCTTTCTTT. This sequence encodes CATGGLRNTEAFF.

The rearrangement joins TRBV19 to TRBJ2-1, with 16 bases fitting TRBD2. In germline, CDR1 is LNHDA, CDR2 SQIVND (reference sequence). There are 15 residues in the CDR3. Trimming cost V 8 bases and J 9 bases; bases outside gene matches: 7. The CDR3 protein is CASQGLAGGRSEQFF. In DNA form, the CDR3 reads TGTGCCAGTCAGGGACTAGCGGGAGGGCGAAGTGAGCAGTTCTTC.

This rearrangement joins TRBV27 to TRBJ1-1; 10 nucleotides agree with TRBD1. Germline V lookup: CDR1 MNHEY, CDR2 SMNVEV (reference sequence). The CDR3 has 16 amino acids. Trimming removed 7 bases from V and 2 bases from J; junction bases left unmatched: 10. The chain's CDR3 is CASNLGQGGANTEAFF. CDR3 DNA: TGTGCCAGCAACCTAGGACAGGGGGGGGCTAACACTGAAGCTTTCTTT.

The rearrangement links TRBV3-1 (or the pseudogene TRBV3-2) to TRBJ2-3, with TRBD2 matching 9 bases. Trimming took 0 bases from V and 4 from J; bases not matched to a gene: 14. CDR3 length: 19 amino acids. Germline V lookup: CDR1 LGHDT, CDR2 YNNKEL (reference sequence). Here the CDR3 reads CASSQDGFVPAGGADTQYF. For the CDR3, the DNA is TGTGCCAGCAGCCAAGACGGTTTTGTACCAGCGGGGGGCGCAGATACGCAGTATTTT.

The CDR3 is CASSLLRGGHTEAFF. The CDR3 DNA follows: TGTGCCAGCAGCCTGCTTCGTGGTGGGCACACTGAAGCTTTCTTT. This chain uses TRBV7-9 with TRBJ1-1; D uncertain. V lost 5 bases to trimming and J lost 3 bases, with 16 bases between them. From germline, CDR1 is SEHNR and CDR2 FQNEAQ (reference sequence). This CDR3 is built from 15 residues. Based on the CDR3 plus reference TRBV7-9 and TRBJ1-1, the full variable domain is DTGVSQNPRHKITKRGQNVTFRCDPISEHNRLYWYRQTLGQGPEFLTYFQNEAQLEKSRLLSDRFSAERPKGSFSTLEIQRTEQGDSAMYLCASSLLRGGHTEAFFGQGTRLTVV.

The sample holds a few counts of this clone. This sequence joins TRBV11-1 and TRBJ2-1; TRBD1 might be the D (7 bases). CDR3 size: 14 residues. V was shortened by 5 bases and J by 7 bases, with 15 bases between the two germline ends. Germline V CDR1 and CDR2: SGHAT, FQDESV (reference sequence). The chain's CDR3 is CASSPPAGGNEQFF. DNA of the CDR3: TGTGCCAGCAGCCCCCCGGCAGGGGGGAATGAGCAGTTCTTC. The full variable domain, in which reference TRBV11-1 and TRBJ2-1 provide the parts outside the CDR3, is EAEVAQSPRYKITEKSQAVAFWCDPISGHATLYWYRQILGQGPELLVQFQDESVVDDSQLPKDRFSAERLKGVDSTLKIQPAELGDSAMYLCASSPPAGGNEQFFGPGTRLTVL.

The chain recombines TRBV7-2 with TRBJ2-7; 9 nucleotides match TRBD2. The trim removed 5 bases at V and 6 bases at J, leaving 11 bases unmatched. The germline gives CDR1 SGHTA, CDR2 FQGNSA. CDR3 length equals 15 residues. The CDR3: CASSPPGGRAPEQYF. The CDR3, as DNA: TGTGCCAGCAGCCCACCCGGCGGGAGGGCCCCCGAGCAGTACTTC.

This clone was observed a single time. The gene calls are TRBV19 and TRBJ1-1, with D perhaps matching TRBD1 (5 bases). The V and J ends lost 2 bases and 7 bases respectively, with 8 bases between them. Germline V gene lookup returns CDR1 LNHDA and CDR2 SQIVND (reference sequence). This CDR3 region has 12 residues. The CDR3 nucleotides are TGTGCCAGTAGTATACAGGGAAATGAAGCTTTCTTT. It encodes CASSIQGNEAFF.

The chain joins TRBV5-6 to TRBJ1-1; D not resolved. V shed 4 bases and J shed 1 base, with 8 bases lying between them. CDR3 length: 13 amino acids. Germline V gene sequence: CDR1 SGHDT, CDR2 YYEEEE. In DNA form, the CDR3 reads TGTGCCAGCAGCCGAAAGAGGAACACTGAAGCTTTCTTT. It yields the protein CASSRKRNTEAFF.

Here the CDR3 reads CSASATGMNTEAFF. DNA for the CDR3: TGCAGTGCTAGTGCGACGGGAATGAACACTGAAGCTTTCTTT. The genes are TRBV20-1 and TRBJ1-1, with no clear D. The CDR3 has 14 residues. Per germline, CDR1 DFQATT and CDR2 SNEGSKA (reference sequence). V was trimmed by 3 bases and J by 0 bases, leaving 11 bases between them.

This CDR3 reads CASTVQTPSNQPQHF. The CDR3 DNA follows: TGTGCCAGTACCGTACAGACCCCTAGCAATCAGCCCCAGCATTTT. This sequence joins TRBV19 and TRBJ1-5; unclear D gene. V lost 7 bases, J lost 0 bases, and 13 bases lay in between. CDR1 is LNHDA, CDR2 SQIVND, per germline (reference sequence). CDR3 size: 15 residues.

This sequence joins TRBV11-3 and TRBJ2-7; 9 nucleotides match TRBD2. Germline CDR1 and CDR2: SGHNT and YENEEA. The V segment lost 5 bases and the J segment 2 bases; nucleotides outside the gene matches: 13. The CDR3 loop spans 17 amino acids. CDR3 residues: CASSSGGLRGRPYEQYF. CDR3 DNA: TGTGCCAGCAGCAGCGGGGGGTTGCGGGGGAGACCCTACGAGCAGTACTTC.

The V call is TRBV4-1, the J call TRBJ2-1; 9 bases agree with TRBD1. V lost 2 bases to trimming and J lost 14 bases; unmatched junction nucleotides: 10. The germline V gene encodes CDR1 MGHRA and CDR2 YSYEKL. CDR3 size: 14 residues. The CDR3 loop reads CASSQPTRDRAKFF. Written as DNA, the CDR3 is TGCGCCAGCAGCCAACCGACCAGGGACAGGGCAAAGTTCTTC.